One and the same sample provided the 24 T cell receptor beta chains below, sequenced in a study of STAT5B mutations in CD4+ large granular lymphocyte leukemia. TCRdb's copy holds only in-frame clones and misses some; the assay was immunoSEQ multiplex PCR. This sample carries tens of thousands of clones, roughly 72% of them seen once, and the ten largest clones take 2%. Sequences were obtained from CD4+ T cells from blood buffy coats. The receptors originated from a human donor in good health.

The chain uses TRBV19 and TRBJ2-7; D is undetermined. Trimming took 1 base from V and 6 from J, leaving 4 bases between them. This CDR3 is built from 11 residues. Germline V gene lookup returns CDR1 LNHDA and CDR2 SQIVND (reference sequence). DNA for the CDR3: TGTGCCAGTAGTATAGGGGGCGAGCAGTACTTC. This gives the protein CASSIGGEQYF.

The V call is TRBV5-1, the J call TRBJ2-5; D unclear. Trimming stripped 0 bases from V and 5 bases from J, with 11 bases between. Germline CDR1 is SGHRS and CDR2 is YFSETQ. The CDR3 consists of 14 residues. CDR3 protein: CASSLGPSAETQYF. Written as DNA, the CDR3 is TGCGCCAGCAGCTTGGGACCCTCAGCGGAGACCCAGTACTTC.

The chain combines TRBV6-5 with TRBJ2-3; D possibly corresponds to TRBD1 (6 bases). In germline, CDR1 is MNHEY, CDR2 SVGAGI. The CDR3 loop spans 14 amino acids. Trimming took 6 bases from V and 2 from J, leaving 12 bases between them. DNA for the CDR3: TGTGCCAGCAGGGAGGACAGTTCCACAGATACGCAGTATTTT. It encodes CASREDSSTDTQYF.

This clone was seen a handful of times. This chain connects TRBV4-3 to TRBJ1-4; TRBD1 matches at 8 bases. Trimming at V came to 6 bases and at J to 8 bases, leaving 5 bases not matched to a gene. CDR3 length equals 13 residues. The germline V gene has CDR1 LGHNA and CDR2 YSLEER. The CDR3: CASSGQGREKLFF. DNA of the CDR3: TGCGCCAGCAGTGGACAGGGTCGGGAAAAACTGTTTTTT.

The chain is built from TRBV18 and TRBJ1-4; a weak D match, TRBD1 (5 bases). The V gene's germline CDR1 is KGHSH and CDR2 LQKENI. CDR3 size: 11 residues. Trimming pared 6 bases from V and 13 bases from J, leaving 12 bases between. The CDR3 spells CASSLPGRLFF. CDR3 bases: TGTGCCAGCTCTCTCCCGGGACGACTGTTTTTT.

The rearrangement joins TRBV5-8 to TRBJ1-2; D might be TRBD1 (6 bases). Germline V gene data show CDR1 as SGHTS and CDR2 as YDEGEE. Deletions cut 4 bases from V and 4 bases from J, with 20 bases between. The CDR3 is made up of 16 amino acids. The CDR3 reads CASSVGTTSPFYGYTF. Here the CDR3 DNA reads TGTGCCAGCAGCGTCGGGACAACATCGCCTTTCTATGGCTACACCTTC.

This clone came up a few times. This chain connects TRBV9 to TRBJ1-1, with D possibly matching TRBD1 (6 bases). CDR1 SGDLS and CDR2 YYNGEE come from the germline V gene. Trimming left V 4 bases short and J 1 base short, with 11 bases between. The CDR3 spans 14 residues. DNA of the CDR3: TGTGCCAGCAGCCCCGGGACACCGAACACTGAAGCTTTCTTT. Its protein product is CASSPGTPNTEAFF.

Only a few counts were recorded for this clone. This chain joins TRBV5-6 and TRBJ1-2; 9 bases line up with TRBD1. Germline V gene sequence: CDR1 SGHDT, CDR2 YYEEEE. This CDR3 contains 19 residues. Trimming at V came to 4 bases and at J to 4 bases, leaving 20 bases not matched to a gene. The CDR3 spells CASSPTLKYRDRAFYGYTF. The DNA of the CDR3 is TGTGCCAGCAGCCCGACCCTTAAATACCGGGACAGGGCCTTCTATGGCTACACCTTC.

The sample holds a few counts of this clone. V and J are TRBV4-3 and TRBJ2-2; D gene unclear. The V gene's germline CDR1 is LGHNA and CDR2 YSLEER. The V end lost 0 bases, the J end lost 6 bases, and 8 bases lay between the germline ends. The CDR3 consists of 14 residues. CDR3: CASSQDESAGELFF. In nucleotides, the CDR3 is TGCGCCAGCAGCCAAGATGAGTCTGCCGGGGAGCTGTTTTTT.

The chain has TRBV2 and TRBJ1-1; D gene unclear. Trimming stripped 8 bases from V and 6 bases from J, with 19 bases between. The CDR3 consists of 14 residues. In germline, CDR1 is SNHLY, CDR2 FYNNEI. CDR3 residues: CASGTGNQVAEAFF. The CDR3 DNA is TGTGCCAGCGGTACCGGGAACCAGGTCGCTGAAGCTTTCTTT.

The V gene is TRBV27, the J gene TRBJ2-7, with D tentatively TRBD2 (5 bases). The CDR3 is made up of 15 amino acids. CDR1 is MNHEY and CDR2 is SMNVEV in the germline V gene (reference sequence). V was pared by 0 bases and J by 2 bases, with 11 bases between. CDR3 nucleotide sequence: TGTGCCAGCAGTTTATCCGGGGTAACCCCCTACGAGCAGTACTTC. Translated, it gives CASSLSGVTPYEQYF.

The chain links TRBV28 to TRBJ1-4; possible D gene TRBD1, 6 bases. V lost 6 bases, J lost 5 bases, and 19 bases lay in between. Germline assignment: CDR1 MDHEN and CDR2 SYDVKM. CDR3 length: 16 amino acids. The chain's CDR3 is CASSLGSGVLNEKLFF. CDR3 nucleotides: TGTGCCAGCAGCCTCGGTTCAGGGGTTTTAAATGAAAAACTGTTTTTT.

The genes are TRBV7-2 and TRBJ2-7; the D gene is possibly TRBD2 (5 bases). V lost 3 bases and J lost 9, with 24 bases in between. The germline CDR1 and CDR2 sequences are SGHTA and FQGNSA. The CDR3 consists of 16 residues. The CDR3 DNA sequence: TGTGCCAGCAGCTTTAGTACGGTCAGCCCTTCTGAGGGGCAGTACTTC. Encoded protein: CASSFSTVSPSEGQYF.

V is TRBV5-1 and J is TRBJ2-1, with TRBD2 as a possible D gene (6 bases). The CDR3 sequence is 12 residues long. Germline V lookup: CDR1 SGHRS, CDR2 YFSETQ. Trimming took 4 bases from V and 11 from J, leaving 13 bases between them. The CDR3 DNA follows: TGCGCCAGCAGCCCGGCCGGGGGAAAGCAGTTCTTC. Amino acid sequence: CASSPAGGKQFF.

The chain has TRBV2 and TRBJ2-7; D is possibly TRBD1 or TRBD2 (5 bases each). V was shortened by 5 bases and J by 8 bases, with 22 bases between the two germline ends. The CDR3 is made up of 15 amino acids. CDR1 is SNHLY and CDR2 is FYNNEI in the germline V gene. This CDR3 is CASSFLLGALEKQYF. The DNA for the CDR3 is TGTGCCAGCAGTTTCCTGCTCGGGGCTCTAGAAAAGCAGTACTTC.

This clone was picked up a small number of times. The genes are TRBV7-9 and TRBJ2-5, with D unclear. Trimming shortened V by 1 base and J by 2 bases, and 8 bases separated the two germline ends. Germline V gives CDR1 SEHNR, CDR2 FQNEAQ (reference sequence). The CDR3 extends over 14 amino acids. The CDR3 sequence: CASSLVFGQETQYF. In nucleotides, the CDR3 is TGTGCCAGCAGCTTAGTTTTTGGGCAAGAGACCCAGTACTTC.

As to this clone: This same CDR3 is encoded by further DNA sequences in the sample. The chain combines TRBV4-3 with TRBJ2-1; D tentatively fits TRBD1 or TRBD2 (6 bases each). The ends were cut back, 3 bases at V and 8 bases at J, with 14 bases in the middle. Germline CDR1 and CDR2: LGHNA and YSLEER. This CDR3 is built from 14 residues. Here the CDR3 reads CASSHSPRGHEQFF. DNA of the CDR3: TGCGCCAGCAGCCACTCCCCCCGGGGGCATGAGCAGTTCTTC.

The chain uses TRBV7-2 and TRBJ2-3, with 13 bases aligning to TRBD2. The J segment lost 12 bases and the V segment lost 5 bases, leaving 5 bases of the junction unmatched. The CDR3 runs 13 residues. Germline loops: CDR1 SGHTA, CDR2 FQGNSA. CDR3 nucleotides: TGTGCCAGCAGCGCACTAGCGGGGGGGGCTCAGTATTTT. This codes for CASSALAGGAQYF.

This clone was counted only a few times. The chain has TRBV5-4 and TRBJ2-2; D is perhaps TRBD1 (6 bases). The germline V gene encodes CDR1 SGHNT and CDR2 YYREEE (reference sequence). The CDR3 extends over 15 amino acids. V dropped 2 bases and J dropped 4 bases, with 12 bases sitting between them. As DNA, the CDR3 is TGTGCCAGCAGCTTCGATAACAGGGCCACCGGGGAGCTGTTTTTT. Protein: CASSFDNRATGELFF.

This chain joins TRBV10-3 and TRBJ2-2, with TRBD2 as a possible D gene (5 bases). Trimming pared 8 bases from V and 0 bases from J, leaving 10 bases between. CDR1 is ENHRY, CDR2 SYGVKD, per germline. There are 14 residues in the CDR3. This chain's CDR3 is CAISTGSNTGELFF. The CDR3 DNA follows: TGTGCCATCTCAACGGGATCGAACACCGGGGAGCTGTTTTTT.

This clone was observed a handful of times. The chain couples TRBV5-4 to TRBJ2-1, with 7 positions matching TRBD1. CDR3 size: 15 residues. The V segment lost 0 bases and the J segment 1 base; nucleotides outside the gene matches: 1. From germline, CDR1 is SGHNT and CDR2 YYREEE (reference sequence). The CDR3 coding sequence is TGTGCCAGCAGCTTGGGGGACAGATCCTACAATGAGCAGTTCTTC. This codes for CASSLGDRSYNEQFF.

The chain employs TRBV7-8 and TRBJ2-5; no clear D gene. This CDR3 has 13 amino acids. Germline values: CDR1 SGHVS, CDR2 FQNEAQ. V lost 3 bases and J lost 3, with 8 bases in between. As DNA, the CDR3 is TGTGCCAGCAGCTTCGCCGAAAAAGAGACCCAGTACTTC. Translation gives CASSFAEKETQYF.

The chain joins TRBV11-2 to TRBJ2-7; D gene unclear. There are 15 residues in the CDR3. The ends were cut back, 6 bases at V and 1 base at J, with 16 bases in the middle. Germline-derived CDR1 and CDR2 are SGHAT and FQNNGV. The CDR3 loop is CASRFRTAGSYEQYF. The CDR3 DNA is TGTGCCAGCAGATTTAGAACTGCCGGTTCCTACGAGCAGTACTTC.

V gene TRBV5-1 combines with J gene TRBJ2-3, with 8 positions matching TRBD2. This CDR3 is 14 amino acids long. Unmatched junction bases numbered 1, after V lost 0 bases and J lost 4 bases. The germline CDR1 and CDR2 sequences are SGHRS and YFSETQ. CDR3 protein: CASSLGSGADTQYF. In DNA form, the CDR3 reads TGCGCCAGCAGCTTGGGTAGCGGGGCAGATACGCAGTATTTT.